This entry lists 19 T cell receptor beta chains sequenced from one sample in a study of T-cell reconstitution after alpha-beta-depleted transplantation in children. During its preparation, the TCRbeta library received unique molecular identifiers. Using its own MiXCR run on the PCR reads, TCRdb lists one record per CDR3 protein. The data hold some 250,000 distinct CDR3 sequences, with around 12% observed a single time. Source: PBMCs from the stem cell graft donor, taken from the stem cell graft. Source of these receptors: a human donor who donated a stem cell graft to a child with acute lymphoblastic leukemia.

Details on this clonotype: A much more abundant neighbour one base away suggests this may be a read error. The chain has TRBV5-1 and TRBJ2-5; D ambiguous. CDR3 length equals 11 residues. Germline assignment: CDR1 SGHRS and CDR2 YFSETQ. Trimming pared 0 bases from V and 7 bases from J, leaving 4 bases between. In DNA form, the CDR3 reads TGCGCCAGCAGCTTGGACTGGACCCAGTACTTC. It is translated as CASSLDWTQYF. The complete variable domain, with remaining parts taken from reference TRBV5-1 and TRBJ2-5, reads KAGVTQTPRYLIKTRGQQVTLSCSPISGHRSVSWYQQTPGQGLQFLFEYFSETQRNKGNFPGRFSGRQFSNSRSEMNVSTLELGDSALYLCASSLDWTQYFGPGTRLLVL.

Many counts were recorded for this clonotype. The chain carries TRBV7-2 and TRBJ1-1; no reliable D call. V was cut by 5 bases and J by 2 bases, with 15 bases left in between. CDR1 SGHTA and CDR2 FQGNSA come from the germline V gene. This CDR3 is 15 amino acids long. The CDR3 region has the DNA TGTGCCAGCAGCCCGGAGGTTTTCGGAAACACTGAAGCTTTCTTT. Amino acids: CASSPEVFGNTEAFF.

This clonotype came up many times. CDR3 sequence reads: CASSSILAGGPFNEQFF. In nucleotides, the CDR3 is TGTGCCAGCAGCTCAATTCTAGCGGGAGGGCCTTTCAATGAGCAGTTCTTC. This chain uses TRBV7-2 with TRBJ2-1, with 12 bases that match TRBD2. This CDR3 contains 17 residues. V lost 4 bases and J lost 6; bases outside the gene matches: 10. Germline V gives CDR1 SGHTA, CDR2 FQGNSA.

This clonotype appeared many times. J is TRBJ2-1 and V is TRBV11-1, with 12 bases fitting TRBD2. This CDR3 is built from 16 residues. J lost 7 bases, V lost 3 bases, and 7 bases had no gene match. Per germline, CDR1 SGHAT and CDR2 FQDESV (reference sequence). This CDR3 is CASSFPRTSGDNEQFF. CDR3 bases: TGTGCCAGCAGCTTTCCCCGGACTAGCGGGGATAATGAGCAGTTCTTC.

This clonotype has more than one count but fewer than ten. The CDR3 region is CASSFNPGTGRFSFGELFF. The CDR3 DNA sequence: TGTGCCAGCAGTTTTAATCCCGGGACAGGGCGCTTTTCTTTCGGGGAGCTGTTTTTT. The chain joins TRBV12-3 or TRBV12-4 to TRBJ2-2, with 9 bases that match TRBD1. The ends lost 3 bases at V and 7 bases at J; junction bases unmatched: 18. This CDR3 spans 19 amino acids.

This clonotype appeared many times. The chain recombines TRBV4-2 with TRBJ2-7; TRBD2 agrees at 8 bases. Germline trimming cut 1 base from V and 5 bases from J; bases unmatched to any gene: 13. This CDR3 contains 17 residues. Germline CDR1 and CDR2: LGHNA and YNFKEQ. CDR3: CASSQGGLSGISNEQYF. CDR3 in DNA: TGTGCCAGCAGCCAAGGGGGTCTTAGCGGGATTTCCAACGAGCAGTACTTC.

The rearrangement links TRBV19 to TRBJ1-5; D is perhaps TRBD1 (5 bases). The CDR3 sequence is 17 residues long. V was cut by 1 base and J by 2 bases, with 15 bases left in between. Germline V gene lookup returns CDR1 LNHDA and CDR2 SQIVND (reference sequence). The CDR3 loop is CASSIALRAGGNQPQHF. For the CDR3, the DNA is TGTGCCAGTAGTATAGCTCTCAGGGCGGGCGGCAATCAGCCCCAGCATTTT.

This clonotype was counted ten times or more. The J gene is TRBJ2-7, the V gene TRBV10-1, with TRBD1 matching over 8 bases. The V gene end was trimmed by 6 bases and the J gene end by 3 bases; junction bases not matched to a gene: 13. CDR1 and CDR2 from the germline V gene are WNHNN and SYGVQD (reference sequence). This CDR3 comprises 16 residues. The CDR3 region is CASSLNPTTGVYEQYF. In DNA, the CDR3 is TGCGCCAGCAGCTTAAACCCGACGACAGGGGTCTACGAGCAGTACTTC.

This clonotype was seen ten or more times. The chain joins TRBV5-1 to TRBJ1-6, with 7 bases lining up with TRBD1. Per germline, CDR1 SGHRS and CDR2 YFSETQ. The CDR3 is 15 residues long. V shed 7 bases, J shed 10 bases, and the junction held 14 bases outside the gene matches. The CDR3 DNA follows: TGCGCCAGCTCCGTGACGACAACAGGGGAATCACCCCTCCACTTT. Translation: CASSVTTTGESPLHF.

This clonotype was counted at least ten times. The V gene is TRBV20-1, the J gene TRBJ2-5; 10 nucleotides match TRBD1. The junction had 17 bases not matched to a gene; V was cut back by 4 bases and J by 3 bases. The CDR3 runs to 18 residues. Germline CDR1 and CDR2: DFQATT and SNEGSKA (reference sequence). CDR3 sequence: CSAKGQGRVHPLKETQYF. In nucleotides, the CDR3 is TGCAGTGCTAAGGGACAGGGGAGGGTCCATCCACTGAAAGAGACCCAGTACTTC.

This clonotype appeared a few times. J is TRBJ2-7 and V is TRBV7-9; D possibly matches TRBD1 or TRBD2 (7 bases each). V lost 5 bases and J 7 bases, leaving 24 bases between the germline ends. The CDR3 covers 16 residues. Germline-derived CDR1 and CDR2 are SEHNR and FQNEAQ (reference sequence). In DNA, the CDR3 is TGTGCCAGCAGCCCGACTCAGGGGGGGAGGACTGGAGAGCAGTACTTC. It codes for CASSPTQGGRTGEQYF. The full variable domain, its missing parts supplied by reference TRBV7-9 and TRBJ2-7, is DTGVSQNPRHKITKRGQNVTFRCDPISEHNRLYWYRQTLGQGPEFLTYFQNEAQLEKSRLLSDRFSAERPKGSFSTLEIQRTEQGDSAMYLCASSPTQGGRTGEQYFGPGTRLTVT.

V usage is TRBV29-1 and J usage is TRBJ1-5; D not certain. The V end was cut by 2 bases, the J end by 4 bases, with 12 bases between. CDR1 is SQVTM and CDR2 is ANQGSEA in the germline V gene. The CDR3 is 14 amino acids. CDR3 protein: CSVERVSGNQPQHF. CDR3 nucleotides: TGCAGCGTTGAACGGGTGAGTGGGAATCAGCCCCAGCATTTT.

This clonotype was counted between two and nine times. CDR3 bases: TGTGCCAGCAGGCCGACAGGGAGGAACACTGAAGCTTTCTTT. Residues: CASRPTGRNTEAFF. The rearrangement joins TRBV12-3 or TRBV12-4 to TRBJ1-1, with 7 bases that match TRBD1. The V gene end was trimmed by 6 bases and the J gene end by 1 base; junction bases not matched to a gene: 5. CDR3 length equals 14 residues.

On this clonotype itself: A much larger clone differs by one base, so this may be a read error. The chain couples TRBV24-1 to TRBJ1-5; D ambiguous. Germline loops: CDR1 KGHDR, CDR2 SFDVKD. The ends were cut back, 0 bases at V and 1 base at J, with 12 bases in the middle. The CDR3 runs to 17 residues. CDR3 DNA: TGTGCCACCAGTGATTTGGCCAGGCCTCGAAGCAATCAGCCCCAGCATTTT. Its translation is CATSDLARPRSNQPQHF.

The rearrangement links TRBV5-5 to TRBJ2-2; D is perhaps TRBD2 (6 bases). CDR3 length equals 14 residues. V lost 9 bases and J lost 7, with 19 bases in between. Germline V CDR1 and CDR2: SGHKS, YYEKEE (reference sequence). CDR3 coding DNA: TGTGCCATGGGCCCTAGCGTGCTCTGCGGGGAGCTGTTTTTT. Its translation: CAMGPSVLCGELFF.

The chain joins TRBV7-8 to TRBJ2-1; D gene ambiguous. Between the trimmed V and J ends, which lost 1 base and 7 bases, there was a span of 17 bases. The germline gives CDR1 SGHVS, CDR2 FQNEAQ. CDR3 length: 16 residues. The CDR3 protein is CASSLGHSSGGNEQFF. CDR3 in DNA: TGTGCCAGCAGCTTAGGACACTCATCCGGTGGGAATGAGCAGTTCTTC.

V is TRBV7-9 and J is TRBJ2-7; tentatively, D is TRBD1 (5 bases). This CDR3 is built from 16 residues. V was cut by 4 bases and J by 1 base, with 17 bases left in between. CDR1 and CDR2 (germline): SEHNR, FQNEAQ (reference sequence). DNA of the CDR3: TGTGCCAGCAGCTCCTCCACAGGAGTCGATTCCTACGAGCAGTACTTC. Protein: CASSSSTGVDSYEQYF.

The table lists this clonotype with many counts. V is TRBV7-6 and J is TRBJ1-5; TRBD1 agrees at 7 bases. Germline assignment: CDR1 SGHVS and CDR2 FNYEAQ. The CDR3 consists of 12 residues. V lost 5 bases, J lost 7 bases, and 2 bases stayed unmatched. The CDR3, as DNA: TGTGCCAGCAGCCTACAGGGGCAGCCCCAGCATTTT. Its protein product is CASSLQGQPQHF.

This clonotype has a count of ten or more. CDR3 coding DNA: TGTGCCAGCAGTTACGCCGGGGTCGCCTACGAGCAGTACTTC. Protein sequence: CASSYAGVAYEQYF. This chain connects TRBV6-5 to TRBJ2-7, with D possibly matching TRBD2 (5 bases). This CDR3 is 14 amino acids long. Germline CDR1 reads MNHEY; CDR2 reads SVGAGI. V lost 2 bases and J lost 2, with 10 bases in between.